This T cell receptor beta chain came from a study of blood T cell repertoires in COVID-19. As for the study in general: Samples taken during acute and convalescent COVID-19 were collected in the United States, Italy and Spain. Nucleic acid was either cDNA or gDNA, and it came from T cells, B-cell-depleted T cells, or PBMCs.

In the study's own analysis: By means of reference gene primer amplification, nucleated cell counts were estimated. Generated by immunoSEQ multiplex PCR, the TCRdb table keeps only in-frame clones and is missing some. V, J and clone size derive from that table, while D and trimming were established from the DNA sequence. The table has more than 200,000 clones, around 90% seen once. This clone is a singleton in its sample. This TCR came from a man of 80 years or more with acute or convalescent COVID-19. Sequences were obtained from peripheral blood.

The CDR3 protein is CASSPTRDTDTQYF. CDR3 nucleotides: TGTGCCAGCTCACCAACCCGGGACACAGATACGCAGTATTTT. The chain is built from TRBV18 and TRBJ2-3, with a tentative D call TRBD2 (5 bases). Germline V gene lookup returns CDR1 KGHSH and CDR2 LQKENI. This CDR3 contains 14 residues. V was trimmed by 2 bases and J by 2 bases, leaving 8 bases between them.